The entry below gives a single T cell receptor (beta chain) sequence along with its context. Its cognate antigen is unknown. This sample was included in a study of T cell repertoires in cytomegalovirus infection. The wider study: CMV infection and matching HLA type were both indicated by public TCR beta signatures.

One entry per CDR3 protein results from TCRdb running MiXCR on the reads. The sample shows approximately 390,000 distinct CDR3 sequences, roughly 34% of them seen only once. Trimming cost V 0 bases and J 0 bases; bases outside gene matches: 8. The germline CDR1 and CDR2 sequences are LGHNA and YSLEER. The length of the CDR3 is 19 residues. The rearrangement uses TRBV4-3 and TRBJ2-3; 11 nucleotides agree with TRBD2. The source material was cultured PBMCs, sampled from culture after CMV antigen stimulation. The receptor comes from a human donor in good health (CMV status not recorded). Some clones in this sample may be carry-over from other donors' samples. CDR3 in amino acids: CASSQEASSGRPSTDTQYF. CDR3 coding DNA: TGCGCCAGCAGCCAAGAAGCGTCTAGCGGGAGGCCAAGCACAGATACGCAGTATTTT.